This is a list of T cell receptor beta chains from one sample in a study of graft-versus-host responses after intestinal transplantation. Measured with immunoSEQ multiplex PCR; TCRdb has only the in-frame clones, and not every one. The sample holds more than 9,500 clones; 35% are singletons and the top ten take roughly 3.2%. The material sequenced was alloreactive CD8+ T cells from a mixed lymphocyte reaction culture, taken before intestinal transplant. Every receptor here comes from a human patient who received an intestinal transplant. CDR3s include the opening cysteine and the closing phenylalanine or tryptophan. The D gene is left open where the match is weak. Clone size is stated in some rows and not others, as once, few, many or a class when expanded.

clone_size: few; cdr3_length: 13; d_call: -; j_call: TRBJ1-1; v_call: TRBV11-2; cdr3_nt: TGTGCCAGCAGCATAAAGAGTTCCACTGAAGCTTTCTTT; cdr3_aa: CASSIKSSTEAFF
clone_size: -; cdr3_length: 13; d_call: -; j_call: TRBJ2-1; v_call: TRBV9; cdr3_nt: TGTGCCAGCAGCGCCGGGGGTAACAATGAGCAGTTCTTC; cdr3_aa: CASSAGGNNEQFF
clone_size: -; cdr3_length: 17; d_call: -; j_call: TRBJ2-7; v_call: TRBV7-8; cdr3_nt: TGTGCCAGCAGCTATAACGTTGATACAGGGGAGGGTTACGAGCAGTACTTC; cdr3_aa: CASSYNVDTGEGYEQYF
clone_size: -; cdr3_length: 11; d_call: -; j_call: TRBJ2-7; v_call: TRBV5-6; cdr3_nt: TGTGCCAGCAGCCAGGGGTACGAGCAGTACTTC; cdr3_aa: CASSQGYEQYF
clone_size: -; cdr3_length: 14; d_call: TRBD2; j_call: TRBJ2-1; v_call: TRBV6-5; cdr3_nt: TGTGCCAGCAGGCCGGGACTAGCCTCGTCAGAGCAGTTCTTC; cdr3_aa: CASRPGLASSEQFF
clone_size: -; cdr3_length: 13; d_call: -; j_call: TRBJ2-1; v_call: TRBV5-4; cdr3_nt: TGTGCCAGCAGCTTTCAGGAGGCCGGTGAGCAGTTCTTC; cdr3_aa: CASSFQEAGEQFF
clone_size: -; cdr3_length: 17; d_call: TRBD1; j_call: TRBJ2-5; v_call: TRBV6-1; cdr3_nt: TGTGCCAGCAGTGAAGCGGGGCAGGGGGCGTCTTTGGAGACCCAGTACTTC; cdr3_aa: CASSEAGQGASLETQYF
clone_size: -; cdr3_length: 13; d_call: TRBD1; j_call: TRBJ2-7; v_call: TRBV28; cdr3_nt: TGTGCCAGCAGTTTATCGGTACGGGACAGGGTACACTTC; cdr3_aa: CASSLSVRDRVHF
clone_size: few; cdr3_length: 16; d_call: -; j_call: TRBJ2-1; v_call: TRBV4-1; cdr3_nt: TGCGCCAGCAGCCAAGTACCGGGAGTAGACTACAATGAGCAGTTCTTC; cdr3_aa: CASSQVPGVDYNEQFF
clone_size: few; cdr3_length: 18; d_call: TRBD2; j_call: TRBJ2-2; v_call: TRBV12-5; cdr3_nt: TGTGCTAGTGGTTTGGTACATGGCGGGAGGACCAACACCGGGGAGCTGTTTTTT; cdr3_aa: CASGLVHGGRTNTGELFF
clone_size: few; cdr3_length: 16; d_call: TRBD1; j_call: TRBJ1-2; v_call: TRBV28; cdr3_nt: TGTGCCAGCAGTCTAAGGACAGGGTACTTGGACTATGGCTACACCTTC; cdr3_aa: CASSLRTGYLDYGYTF
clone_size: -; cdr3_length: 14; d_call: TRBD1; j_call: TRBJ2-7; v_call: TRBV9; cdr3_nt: TGTGCCAGCAGCGCCGGACAGGGGACCTACGAGCAGTACTTC; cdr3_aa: CASSAGQGTYEQYF
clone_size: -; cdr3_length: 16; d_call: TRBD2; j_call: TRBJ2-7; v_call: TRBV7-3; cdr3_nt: TGTGCCAGCAGCTTAACTCCGACTAGCGGGAGGTACGAGCAGTACTTC; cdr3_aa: CASSLTPTSGRYEQYF
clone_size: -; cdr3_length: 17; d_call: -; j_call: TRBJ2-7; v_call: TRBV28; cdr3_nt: TGTGCCAGCAGTTTTTTCCCCTGGGGGCAGGGAGACTACGAGCAGTACTTC; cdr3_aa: CASSFFPWGQGDYEQYF
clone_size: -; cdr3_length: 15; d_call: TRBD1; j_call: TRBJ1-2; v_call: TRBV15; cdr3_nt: TGTGCCACCAGCAGAGGTCAGGACAGGAACTATGGCTACACCTTC; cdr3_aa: CATSRGQDRNYGYTF
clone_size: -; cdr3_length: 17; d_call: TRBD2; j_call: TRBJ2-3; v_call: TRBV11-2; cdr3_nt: TGTGCCAGCAGCTCCTTCCCTAGCGGGACGAGCACAGATACGCAGTATTTT; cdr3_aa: CASSSFPSGTSTDTQYF
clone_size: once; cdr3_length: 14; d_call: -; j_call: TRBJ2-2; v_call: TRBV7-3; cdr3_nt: TGTGCCAGCAGCCCCGGGTCGAACACCGGGGAGCTGTTTTTT; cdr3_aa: CASSPGSNTGELFF
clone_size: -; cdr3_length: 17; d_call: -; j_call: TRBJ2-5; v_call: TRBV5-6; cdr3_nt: TGTGCCAGCAGCTGGGGGGTTGGGGGAGCAGTTAAAGAGACCCAGTACTTC; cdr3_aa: CASSWGVGGAVKETQYF
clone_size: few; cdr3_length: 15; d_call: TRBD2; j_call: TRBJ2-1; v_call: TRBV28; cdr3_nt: TGTGCCAGCAGTTCCGGACTAGCGCCCTTGAATGAGCAGTTCTTC; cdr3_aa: CASSSGLAPLNEQFF
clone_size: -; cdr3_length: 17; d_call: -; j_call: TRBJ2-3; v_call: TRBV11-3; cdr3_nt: TGTGCCAGCAGCTTAGGTACGCCTAGAGCGGGCACAGATACGCAGTATTTT; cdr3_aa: CASSLGTPRAGTDTQYF
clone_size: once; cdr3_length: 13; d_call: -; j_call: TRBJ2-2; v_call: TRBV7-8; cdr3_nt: TGTGCCAGCAGTGATATGGGATCCGGGGAGCTGTTTTTT; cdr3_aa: CASSDMGSGELFF
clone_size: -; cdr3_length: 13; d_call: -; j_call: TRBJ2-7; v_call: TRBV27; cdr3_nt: TGTGCCAGCAGTGAGCTAGGGGCCTACGAGCAGTACTTC; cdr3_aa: CASSELGAYEQYF
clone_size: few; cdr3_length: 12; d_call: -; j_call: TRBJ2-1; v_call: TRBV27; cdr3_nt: TGTGCCAGCAGTTTACTTGGCAATGAGCAGTTCTTC; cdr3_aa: CASSLLGNEQFF
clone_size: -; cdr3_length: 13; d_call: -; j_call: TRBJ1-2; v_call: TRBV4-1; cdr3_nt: TGCGCCAGCAGCCAAAGAGGCCACTATGGCTACACCTTC; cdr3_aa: CASSQRGHYGYTF
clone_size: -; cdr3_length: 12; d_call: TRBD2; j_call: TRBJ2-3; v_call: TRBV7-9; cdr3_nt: TGTGCCAGCAGCTTAGGGGAGGGTGCGCAGTATTTT; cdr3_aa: CASSLGEGAQYF
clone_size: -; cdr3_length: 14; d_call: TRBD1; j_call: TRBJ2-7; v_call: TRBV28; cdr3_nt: TGTGCCAGCAGTATACAGGGGGCGGCCTACGAGCAGTACTTC; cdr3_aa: CASSIQGAAYEQYF
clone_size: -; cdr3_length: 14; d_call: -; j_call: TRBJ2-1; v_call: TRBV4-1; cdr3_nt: TGCGCCAGCAGCCAATCCGGGATCTACAATGAGCAGTTCTTC; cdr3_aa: CASSQSGIYNEQFF
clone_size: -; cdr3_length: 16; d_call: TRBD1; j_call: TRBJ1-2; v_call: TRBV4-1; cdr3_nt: TGCGCCAGCAGCCGCCGCCGGGACAGGACATACTATGGCTACACCTTC; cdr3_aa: CASSRRRDRTYYGYTF
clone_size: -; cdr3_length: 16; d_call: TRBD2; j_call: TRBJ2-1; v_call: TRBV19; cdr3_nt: TGTGCCAGTACCATGGGGGGGGGACTAGCTTACAATGAGCAGTTCTTC; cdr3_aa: CASTMGGGLAYNEQFF
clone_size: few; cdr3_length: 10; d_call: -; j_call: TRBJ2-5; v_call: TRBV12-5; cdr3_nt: TGTGCTAGTGGCCGGGGGACCCAGTACTTC; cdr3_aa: CASGRGTQYF
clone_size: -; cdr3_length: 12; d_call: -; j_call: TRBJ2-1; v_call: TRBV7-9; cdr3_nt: TGTGCCAGCAGCTGGGACTTTAATGAGCAGTTCTTC; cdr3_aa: CASSWDFNEQFF
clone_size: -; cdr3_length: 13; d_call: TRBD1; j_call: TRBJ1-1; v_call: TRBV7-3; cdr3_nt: TGTGCCAGCAGCTTAGCAGGGGGTGCTGAAGCTTTCTTT; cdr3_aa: CASSLAGGAEAFF
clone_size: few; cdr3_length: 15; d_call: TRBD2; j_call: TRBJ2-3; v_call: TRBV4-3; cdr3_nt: TGCGCCAGCAGAGGACTAGCGGGAGGTACAGATACGCAGTATTTT; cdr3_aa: CASRGLAGGTDTQYF
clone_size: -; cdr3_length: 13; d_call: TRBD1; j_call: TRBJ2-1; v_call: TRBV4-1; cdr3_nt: TGCGCCAGCAGCCAAGGGACAGGGAATGAGCAGTTCTTC; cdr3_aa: CASSQGTGNEQFF
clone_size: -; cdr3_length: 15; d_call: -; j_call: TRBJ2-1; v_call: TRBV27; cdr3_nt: TGTGCCAGCAGTTTAGGGACAGGGCCCCGACTAGCGAAGGTCTTC; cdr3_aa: CASSLGTGPRLAKVF
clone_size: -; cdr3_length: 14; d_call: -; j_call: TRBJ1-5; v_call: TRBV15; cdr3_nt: TGTGCCACCAGCGTACGAGCTAGCAATCAGCCCCAGCATTTT; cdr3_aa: CATSVRASNQPQHF
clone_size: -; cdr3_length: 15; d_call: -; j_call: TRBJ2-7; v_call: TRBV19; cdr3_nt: TGTGCCAGTAGTGCAGGGGCAGGGCCGTCCTACGAGCAGTACTTC; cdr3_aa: CASSAGAGPSYEQYF
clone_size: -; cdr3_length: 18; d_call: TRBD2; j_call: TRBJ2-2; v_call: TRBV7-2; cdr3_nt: TGTGCCAGCAGCTTAGATCATTGGGGACTACTTAACACCGGGGAGCTGTTTTTT; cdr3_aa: CASSLDHWGLLNTGELFF
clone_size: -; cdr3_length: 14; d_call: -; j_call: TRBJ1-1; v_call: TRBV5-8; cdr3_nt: TGTGCCAGCAGCTTGTCAGGGGTTCTCACTGAAGCTTTCTTT; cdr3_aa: CASSLSGVLTEAFF
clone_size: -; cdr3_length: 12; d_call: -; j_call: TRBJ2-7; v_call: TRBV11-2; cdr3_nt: TGTGCCAGCAGGGACAGATCCTACGAGCAGTACTTC; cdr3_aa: CASRDRSYEQYF
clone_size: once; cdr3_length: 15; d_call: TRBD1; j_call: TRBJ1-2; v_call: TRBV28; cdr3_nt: TGTGCCAGCAGTGACCCGGGCAGGGGGCACTATGGCTACACCTTC; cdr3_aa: CASSDPGRGHYGYTF
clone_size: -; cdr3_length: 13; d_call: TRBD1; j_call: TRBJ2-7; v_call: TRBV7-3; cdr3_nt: TGTGCCAGCAGCCCAGGGGGCTTGGGAGAGCAGTACTTC; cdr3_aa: CASSPGGLGEQYF
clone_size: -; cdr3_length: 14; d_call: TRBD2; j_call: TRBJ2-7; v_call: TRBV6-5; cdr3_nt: TGTGCCAGCAGTTACACTAGCGGGAGTTACGAGCAGTACTTC; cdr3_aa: CASSYTSGSYEQYF
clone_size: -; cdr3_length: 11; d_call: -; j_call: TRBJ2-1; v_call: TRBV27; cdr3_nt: TGTGCCAGCAGTGCGACGAATGAGCAGTTCTTC; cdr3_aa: CASSATNEQFF
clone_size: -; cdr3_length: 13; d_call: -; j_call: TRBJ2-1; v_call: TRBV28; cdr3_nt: TGTGCCAGCAGCCCCCGTACCGGGCTATTAGAGTTCTTC; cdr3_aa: CASSPRTGLLEFF
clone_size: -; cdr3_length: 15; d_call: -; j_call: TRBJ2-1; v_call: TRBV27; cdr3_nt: TGTGCCAGCAGTCCGTTTGAGGGGACGCACAATGAGCAGTTCTTC; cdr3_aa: CASSPFEGTHNEQFF